These 25 T cell receptor beta chains came from one sample sequenced in a study of T cell clones after liver transplantation. Only in-frame clones appear in the TCRdb table, and some are missing; sequencing was by immunoSEQ multiplex PCR. The sample shows about 70,000 clones, about 80% of them seen only once. The sample in question was CD4+ T cells from blood, obtained 12 months after liver transplant. The receptor source for this set is a human patient who received a liver transplant. Some T cells here may be from the graft donor.

The rearrangement links TRBV18 to TRBJ2-7, with D possibly TRBD1 on 6 matching bases. CDR1 and CDR2 from the germline V gene are KGHSH and LQKENI. The CDR3 length is 13 residues. V lost 4 bases and J lost 3, with 10 bases in between. The CDR3 DNA reads TGTGCCAGCTCACTCGGACAGATCTACGAGCAGTACTTC. This sequence encodes CASSLGQIYEQYF.

The V gene is TRBV1, the J gene TRBJ2-1; TRBD2, the D gene given by the table, was not confirmed from the DNA. TRBV1 is designated a pseudogene. The CDR3 spans 18 residues. The CDR3: CTSSHLGLAGGPHNEQFF. The CDR3 DNA is TGCACCAGCAGCCACCTGGGACTAGCGGGAGGGCCGCATAATGAGCAGTTCTTC.

This clone was detected only a few times. The chain joins TRBV27 to TRBJ2-5; 7 bases line up with TRBD2. The J segment lost 5 bases and the V segment lost 3 bases, leaving 0 bases of the junction unmatched. CDR3 length equals 12 residues. Per germline, CDR1 MNHEY and CDR2 SMNVEV (reference sequence). The CDR3: CASSFSGETQYF. CDR3 bases: TGTGCCAGCAGTTTTAGCGGGGAGACCCAGTACTTC.

This rearrangement joins TRBV7-9 to TRBJ1-1; weak D call: TRBD1 (5 bases). The CDR3 runs to 14 residues. The germline CDR1 and CDR2 sequences are SEHNR and FQNEAQ (reference sequence). Trimming cost V 2 bases and J 5 bases, with 12 bases left between them. CDR3 bases: TGTGCCAGCAGCTTATTCGGGGCGATGACTGAAGCTTTCTTT. Its protein is CASSLFGAMTEAFF.

The chain recombines TRBV5-1 with TRBJ1-4; 7 bases line up with TRBD1. Germline CDR1 SGHRS, CDR2 YFSETQ. This CDR3 has 15 amino acids. V was pared by 2 bases and J by 5 bases, with 6 bases of the junction left unmatched. CDR3 region: CASSLTGTENEKLFF. In DNA, the CDR3 is TGCGCCAGCAGCTTAACCGGGACAGAGAATGAAAAACTGTTTTTT.

In this sample, this clone turned up once. V is TRBV5-6 and J is TRBJ2-3; TRBD2 matches at 8 bases. Germline-derived CDR1 and CDR2 are SGHDT and YYEEEE. V gave up 5 bases and J gave up 0 bases; unmatched junction bases: 5. The CDR3 runs to 15 residues. The CDR3 loop is CASRPGGSSTDTQYF. The CDR3 coding sequence is TGTGCCAGCAGACCGGGAGGGTCTAGCACAGATACGCAGTATTTT.

The gene calls are TRBV6-1 and TRBJ1-5, with D perhaps matching TRBD1 (6 bases). The CDR3 covers 15 residues. The V and J ends lost 8 bases and 1 base respectively, with 15 bases between them. Germline loops: CDR1 MNHNS, CDR2 SASEGT. This CDR3 reads CASSLGTMSNQPQHF. CDR3 DNA sequence: TGTGCCAGCTCCCTAGGGACAATGAGCAATCAGCCCCAGCATTTT.

V gene TRBV4-2 combines with J gene TRBJ1-4; D ambiguous. The CDR3 is 14 amino acids. V shed 0 bases and J shed 7 bases, with 9 bases lying between them. Germline values: CDR1 LGHNA, CDR2 YNFKEQ. The CDR3 reads CASSQDLGFEKLFF. The CDR3, as DNA: TGTGCCAGCAGCCAAGATTTGGGTTTTGAAAAACTGTTTTTT.

The chain couples TRBV19 to TRBJ2-3; D may be TRBD2 (5 bases). V lost 11 bases to trimming and J lost 6 bases, with 24 bases between them. This CDR3 has 15 residues. Germline V gives CDR1 LNHDA, CDR2 SQIVND (reference sequence). DNA for the CDR3: TGTGCCTCTCAGATACGGGGTGGTAGCGAGGATACGCAGTATTTT. Amino acids: CASQIRGGSEDTQYF. Together with reference TRBV19 and TRBJ2-3, the CDR3 gives the full variable domain: DGGITQSPKYLFRKEGQNVTLSCEQNLNHDAMYWYRQDPGQGLRLIYYSQIVNDFQKGDIAEGYSVSREKKESFPLTVTSAQKNPTAFYLCASQIRGGSEDTQYFGPGTRLTVL.

This chain connects TRBV7-2 to TRBJ2-2; TRBD1 is a possible D gene (6 bases). Deletions cut 5 bases from V and 7 bases from J, with 23 bases between. Per the germline V gene, CDR1 is SGHTA and CDR2 is FQGNSA. The CDR3 consists of 17 residues. Written as DNA, the CDR3 is TGTGCCAGCAGCCCGTCGATAGGGGGACGGTTGGGCGGGGAGCTGTTTTTT. The encoded protein is CASSPSIGGRLGGELFF.

The chain employs TRBV9 and TRBJ2-3; 8 bases are a match to TRBD2. This CDR3 region has 15 residues. Germline loops: CDR1 SGDLS, CDR2 YYNGEE. V trimming: 9 bases; J trimming: 4 bases; junction bases outside the gene matches: 13. This CDR3 reads CATAEAPAGADTQYF. The CDR3 DNA sequence: TGTGCCACCGCTGAGGCTCCAGCGGGGGCAGATACGCAGTATTTT. Filled out from reference TRBV9 and TRBJ2-3, the complete variable domain reads DSGVTQTPKHLITATGQRVTLRCSPRSGDLSVYWYQQSLDQGLQFLIQYYNGEERAKGNILERFSAQQFPDLHSELNLSSLELGDSALYFCATAEAPAGADTQYFGPGTRLTVL.

This clone is termed medium-sized. This chain's CDR3 is CASSSWTAQTSGANVLTF. The CDR3 DNA reads TGTGCCAGCAGTTCCTGGACAGCACAGACCTCTGGGGCCAACGTCCTGACTTTC. This chain uses TRBV28 with TRBJ2-6, with D perhaps matching TRBD1 (6 bases). CDR1 and CDR2 (germline): MDHEN, SYDVKM. Trimming stripped 4 bases from V and 0 bases from J, with 16 bases between. This CDR3 is 18 amino acids long.

The rearrangement links TRBV7-3 to TRBJ2-1; 8 nucleotides align to TRBD2. This CDR3 region has 15 residues. After removal of 5 bases from V and 10 bases from J, the junction contained 13 bases not matched to a gene. The germline V gene encodes CDR1 SGHTA and CDR2 FQGTGA. The CDR3 sequence is CASSAGTSGLGEQFF. In DNA, the CDR3 is TGTGCCAGCAGCGCCGGGACTAGTGGTTTAGGCGAGCAGTTCTTC.

The gene calls are TRBV2 and TRBJ1-2, with 9 bases aligning to TRBD1. CDR1 and CDR2 from the germline V gene are SNHLY and FYNNEI. J gave up 4 bases and V 6 bases, and 6 bases lay outside the gene matches. This CDR3 contains 14 residues. For the CDR3, the DNA is TGTGCCAGCAGCCCCTTACAGGGGGCCTATGGCTACACCTTC. Translated, it gives CASSPLQGAYGYTF.

CDR3 in amino acids: CASSQGGIFNTGELFF. The CDR3 DNA reads TGTGCCAGCAGCCAAGGTGGGATTTTTAACACCGGGGAGCTGTTTTTT. The genes are TRBV14 and TRBJ2-2; D uncertain. V was clipped by 1 base and J by 2 bases, with 11 bases between them. This CDR3 is 16 amino acids long. Germline CDR1 SGHDN, CDR2 FVKESK. The full variable domain, rest sourced from reference TRBV14 and TRBJ2-2, is EAGVTQFPSHSVIEKGQTVTLRCDPISGHDNLYWYRRVMGKEIKFLLHFVKESKQDESGMPNNRFLAERTGGTYSTLKVQPAELEDSGVYFCASSQGGIFNTGELFFGEGSRLTVL.

This chain's CDR3 is CASSWDTLGPQHF. CDR3 nucleotide sequence: TGCGCCAGCTCCTGGGACACCCTAGGGCCCCAGCATTTT. This chain uses TRBV10-2 with TRBJ1-5; D is possibly TRBD1 (6 bases). The germline V gene encodes CDR1 WSHSY and CDR2 SAAADI. Trimming pared 8 bases from V and 9 bases from J, leaving 17 bases between. The CDR3 totals 13 residues.

This chain connects TRBV7-9 to TRBJ1-1; 10 nucleotides agree with TRBD1. There are 17 residues in the CDR3. V shed 4 bases and J 1 base; nucleotides not matched to a gene: 9. The germline gives CDR1 SEHNR, CDR2 FQNEAQ (reference sequence). The CDR3 spells CASSSTDRGGPNTEAFF. The CDR3 DNA reads TGTGCCAGCAGCTCCACGGACAGGGGGGGACCGAACACTGAAGCTTTCTTT.

The chain recombines TRBV30 with TRBJ2-3; TRBD2 matches at 10 bases. J gave up 1 base and V 5 bases, and 3 bases lay outside the gene matches. The CDR3 has 14 residues. Germline V CDR1 and CDR2: GTSNPN, SVGIG (reference sequence). This chain's CDR3 is CAWLAGGGTDTQYF. The CDR3 bases are TGTGCCTGGTTAGCGGGAGGAGGCACAGATACGCAGTATTTT.

The J gene is TRBJ2-7, the V gene TRBV6-5, with 13 bases aligning to TRBD2. The CDR3 is 14 amino acids. V dropped 4 bases and J dropped 5; count of bases not matched to a gene: 2. Germline CDR1 MNHEY, CDR2 SVGAGI. The CDR3 sequence is CASSFGLAGDEQYF. The CDR3 coding sequence is TGTGCCAGCAGTTTCGGACTAGCGGGAGACGAGCAGTACTTC.

The rearrangement links TRBV9 to TRBJ2-5; weak D call: TRBD2 (7 bases). Germline values: CDR1 SGDLS, CDR2 YYNGEE. V was shortened by 0 bases and J by 3 bases, with 18 bases between the two germline ends. This CDR3 has 17 amino acids. Here the CDR3 reads CASSVAGRRGLEETQYF. CDR3 bases: TGTGCCAGCAGCGTAGCTGGGAGGCGGGGGCTGGAAGAGACCCAGTACTTC.

V is TRBV11-2 and J is TRBJ2-3; D possibly corresponds to TRBD1 (6 bases). Between the trimmed V and J ends, which lost 1 base and 2 bases, there was a span of 13 bases. The CDR3 consists of 16 residues. Germline CDR1 SGHAT, CDR2 FQNNGV. The CDR3 sequence: CASSLAGQIYTDTQYF. As DNA, the CDR3 is TGTGCCAGCAGCTTAGCCGGACAGATTTACACAGATACGCAGTATTTT.

CDR3 protein: CASSFWADTGELFF. DNA for the CDR3: TGTGCCAGCAGCTTCTGGGCAGACACCGGGGAGCTGTTTTTT. The chain combines TRBV7-2 with TRBJ2-2; D gene uncertain. Trimming left V 3 bases short and J 3 bases short, with 8 bases between. Per the germline V gene, CDR1 is SGHTA and CDR2 is FQGNSA. This CDR3 spans 14 amino acids.

The chain couples TRBV9 to TRBJ2-3, with 11 bases aligning to TRBD2. The V gene end was trimmed by 4 bases and the J gene end by 5 bases; junction bases not matched to a gene: 9. Germline V lookup: CDR1 SGDLS, CDR2 YYNGEE. The CDR3 loop spans 16 amino acids. CDR3 in amino acids: CASSRGLAEWGDTQYF. The CDR3 DNA sequence: TGTGCCAGCAGCCGGGGACTAGCGGAGTGGGGAGATACGCAGTATTTT.

The chain joins TRBV5-1 to TRBJ2-1, with 7 bases lining up with TRBD2. Germline V gene data show CDR1 as SGHRS and CDR2 as YFSETQ. J lost 0 bases, V lost 0 bases, and 6 bases had no gene match. This CDR3 has 17 residues. CDR3 in amino acids: CASSLVAGVPSYNEQFF. The CDR3 bases are TGCGCCAGCAGCTTGGTGGCGGGGGTGCCCTCCTACAATGAGCAGTTCTTC.

This chain connects TRBV27 to TRBJ2-7; maybe TRBD2 (6 bases). CDR1 and CDR2 (germline): MNHEY, SMNVEV (reference sequence). The CDR3 totals 16 residues. The V and J ends lost 0 bases and 3 bases respectively, with 15 bases between them. The CDR3 DNA follows: TGTGCCAGCAGTTTATCCTACCGGGACTTGCTCTACGAGCAGTACTTC. Residues: CASSLSYRDLLYEQYF.